The 10 T cell receptor beta chains in this list originate from one sample, sequenced in a study of T cell clonotyping in hematopoietic cell transplantation (dated by TCRdb to the early 2020s). Libraries were prepared through the immunoSEQ multiplex PCR assay. Sourced from immuneACCESS, this table was stored by TCRdb with only in-frame sequences that have V and J called. A share of the clones is absent; for the studies checked, an unresolved V gene accounts for under half, and the remainder has no known explanation. The sample table lists roughly 15,000 clones, 90% of them with a count of one. The ten largest account for 2.7% of the sample. The sequenced sample consisted of peripheral blood mononuclear cells. All receptors derive from a man aged 50-59 years in good health. Some clones in this sample may be carry-over from other donors' samples.

This clone showed up just a few times. The chain combines TRBV6-5 with TRBJ1-6; 7 positions agree with TRBD1. The CDR3 has 14 residues. Germline-derived CDR1 and CDR2 are MNHEY and SVGAGI. Trimming cost V 4 bases and J 7 bases; bases outside gene matches: 4. Here the CDR3 reads CASSSSTGNSPLHF. The DNA for the CDR3 is TGTGCCAGCAGTTCCTCGACAGGGAATTCACCCCTCCACTTT.

V is TRBV4-2 and J is TRBJ2-1; TRBD2 agrees at 10 bases. Germline V lookup: CDR1 LGHNA, CDR2 YNFKEQ. CDR3 length: 16 amino acids. Germline trimming cut 0 bases from V and 10 bases from J; bases unmatched to any gene: 9. The CDR3 bases are TGTGCCAGCAGCCAAGAAGCCAGCGGGGGGGCTTGGGAGCAGTTCTTC. Translated: CASSQEASGGAWEQFF.

This clone has a single count. The V gene is TRBV2, the J gene TRBJ2-3; 10 positions match TRBD1. CDR3 size: 16 residues. The germline V gene encodes CDR1 SNHLY and CDR2 FYNNEI. V shed 4 bases and J 6 bases; nucleotides not matched to a gene: 10. The DNA of the CDR3 is TGTGCCAGCAGTGCCCGGGGGACAGGGGATTCGGATACGCAGTATTTT. Its translation is CASSARGTGDSDTQYF.

The chain combines TRBV5-6 with TRBJ2-7; 10 bases agree with TRBD1. V lost 4 bases and J lost 5; bases outside the gene matches: 12. The CDR3 extends over 16 amino acids. Germline CDR1 reads SGHDT; CDR2 reads YYEEEE. The CDR3, as DNA: TGTGCCAGCAGCATCGGACCGGGACAGGGGATCAACGAGCAGTACTTC. Translation: CASSIGPGQGINEQYF. The variable domain in full, with the rest retrieved from reference TRBV5-6 and TRBJ2-7, is DAGVTQSPTHLIKTRGQQVTLRCSPKSGHDTVSWYQQALGQGPQFIFQYYEEEERQRGNFPDRFSGHQFPNYSSELNVNALLLGDSALYLCASSIGPGQGINEQYFGPGTRLTVT.

This chain links TRBV29-1 with TRBJ2-7; possibly TRBD2 for D (5 bases). Per the germline V gene, CDR1 is SQVTM and CDR2 is ANQGSEA. The CDR3 runs to 13 residues. Trimming took off 5 bases at V and 0 bases at J, with 11 bases between the two ends. CDR3 in DNA: TGCAGCGTTCGGGGTCTCGACTCCTACGAGCAGTACTTC. It translates to CSVRGLDSYEQYF.

The chain uses TRBV10-3 and TRBJ1-6; unclear D gene. Deletions cut 2 bases from V and 0 bases from J, with 8 bases between. The CDR3 contains 16 residues. Germline assignment: CDR1 ENHRY and CDR2 SYGVKD. For the CDR3, the DNA is TGTGCCATCAGTGAGAATAAGATCTCCTATAATTCACCCCTCCACTTT. Amino acid sequence: CAISENKISYNSPLHF.

The chain employs TRBV29-1 and TRBJ2-3, with D possibly being TRBD1 (6 bases). V lost 4 bases, J lost 3 bases, and 8 bases lay in between. The CDR3 length is 12 residues. In germline, CDR1 is SQVTM, CDR2 ANQGSEA. For the CDR3, the DNA is TGCAGCGTTGGGACAGATACAGATACGCAGTATTTT. This encodes CSVGTDTDTQYF.

Only a few counts were recorded for this clone. The genes are TRBV2 and TRBJ1-5; D unresolved. This CDR3 has 15 amino acids. From germline, CDR1 is SNHLY and CDR2 FYNNEI. With 5 bases removed from V and 1 base from J, the gap between germline ends came to 12 bases. CDR3 bases: TGTGCCAGCAGTCTTACAGACCCGAGCAATCAGCCCCAGCATTTT. Protein sequence: CASSLTDPSNQPQHF.

The chain has TRBV6-6 and TRBJ1-1; no clear D. Between the trimmed V and J ends, which lost 6 bases and 1 base, there was a span of 12 bases. The germline gives CDR1 MNHNY, CDR2 SVGAGI (reference sequence). The CDR3 is made up of 14 amino acids. Here the CDR3 DNA reads TGTGCCAGCAGGGAGGCTTTTGAGAACACTGAAGCTTTCTTT. Protein product: CASREAFENTEAFF.

This chain connects TRBV27 to TRBJ1-6; 10 nucleotides align to TRBD1. In germline, CDR1 is MNHEY, CDR2 SMNVEV (reference sequence). The CDR3 totals 14 residues. The V and J ends lost 6 bases and 10 bases, in that order; junction bases with no gene match: 6. The CDR3 nucleotides read TGTGCCAGCAGACCCGGGACAGGGGAATCACCCCTCCACTTT. This translates into CASRPGTGESPLHF.